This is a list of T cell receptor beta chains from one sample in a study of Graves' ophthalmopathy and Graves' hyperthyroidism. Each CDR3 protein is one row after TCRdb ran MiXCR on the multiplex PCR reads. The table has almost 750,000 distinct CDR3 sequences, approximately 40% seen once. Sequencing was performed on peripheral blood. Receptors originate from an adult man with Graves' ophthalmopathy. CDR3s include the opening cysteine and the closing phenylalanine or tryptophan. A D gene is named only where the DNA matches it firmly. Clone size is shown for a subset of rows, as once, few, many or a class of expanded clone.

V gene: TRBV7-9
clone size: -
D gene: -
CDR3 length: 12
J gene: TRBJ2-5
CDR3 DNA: TGTGCCAGCAGGGAGACAGTGGCCGCCCAGTACTTC
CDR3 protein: CASRETVAAQYF

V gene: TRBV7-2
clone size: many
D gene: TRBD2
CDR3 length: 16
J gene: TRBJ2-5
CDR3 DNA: TGTGCCAGCAGCTTACCCCTAGCGGGAGGGCCGGGGACCCAGTACTTC
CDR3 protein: CASSLPLAGGPGTQYF

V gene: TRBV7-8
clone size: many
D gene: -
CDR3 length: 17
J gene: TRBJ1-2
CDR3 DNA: TGTGCCAGCAGCACACAGGGTTGGGGAAAGACTAACTATGGCTACACCTTC
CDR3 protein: CASSTQGWGKTNYGYTF

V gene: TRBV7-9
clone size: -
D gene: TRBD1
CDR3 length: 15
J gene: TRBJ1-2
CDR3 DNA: TGTGCCAGCAGCTTACGCTTTACAGGGGTTGAAGGCTACACCTTC
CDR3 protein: CASSLRFTGVEGYTF

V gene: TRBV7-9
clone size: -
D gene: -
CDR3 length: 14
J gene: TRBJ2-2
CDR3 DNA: TGTGCCAGCAGCTTAAGCACTAGCCGCGGGGAGCTGTTTTTT
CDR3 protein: CASSLSTSRGELFF

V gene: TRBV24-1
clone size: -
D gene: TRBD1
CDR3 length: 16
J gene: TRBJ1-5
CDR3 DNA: TGTGCCACCAGTGATGCCGGGACAGGGGCAGGTGAGCCCCAGCATTTT
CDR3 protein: CATSDAGTGAGEPQHF

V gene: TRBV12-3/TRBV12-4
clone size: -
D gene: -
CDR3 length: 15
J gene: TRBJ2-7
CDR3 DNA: TGTGCCAGCAGTTTCTCGTCAGATTCCTCCTACGAGCAGTACTTC
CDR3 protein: CASSFSSDSSYEQYF

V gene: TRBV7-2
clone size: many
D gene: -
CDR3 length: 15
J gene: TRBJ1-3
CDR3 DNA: TGTGCCAGCAGCTCAAGACGTGTCTCTGGAAACACCATATATTTT
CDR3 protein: CASSSRRVSGNTIYF

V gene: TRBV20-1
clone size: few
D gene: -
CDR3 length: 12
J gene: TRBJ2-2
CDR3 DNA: TGCAGTGCTAGAGATCTTCACGGGGAGCTGTTTTTT
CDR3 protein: CSARDLHGELFF

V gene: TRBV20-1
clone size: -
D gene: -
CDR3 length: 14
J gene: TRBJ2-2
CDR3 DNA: TGCAGTGCAGGGGAACCCACGAACACCGGGGAGCTGTTTTTT
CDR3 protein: CSAGEPTNTGELFF

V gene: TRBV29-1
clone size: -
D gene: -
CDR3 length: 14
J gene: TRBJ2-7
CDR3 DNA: TGCAGCGTTTATGGGACACTTAGCTCCTACGAGCAGTACTTC
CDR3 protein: CSVYGTLSSYEQYF

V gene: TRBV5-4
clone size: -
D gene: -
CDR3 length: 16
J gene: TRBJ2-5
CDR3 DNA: TGTGCCAGCAGCCCCGGACTCGGTTTCCTACAAGAGACCCAGTGCTTC
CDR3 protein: CASSPGLGFLQETQCF

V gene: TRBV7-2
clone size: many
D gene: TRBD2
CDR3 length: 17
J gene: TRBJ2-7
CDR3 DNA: TGTGCCAGCAGCTTGAGGAGACTAGCGGGTCCCCCCTACGAGCAGTACTTC
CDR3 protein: CASSLRRLAGPPYEQYF

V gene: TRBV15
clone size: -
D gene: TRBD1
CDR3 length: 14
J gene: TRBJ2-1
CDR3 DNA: TGTGCCACCAGTTACCTAGACAGGGCCAATGAGCAGTTCTTC
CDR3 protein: CATSYLDRANEQFF

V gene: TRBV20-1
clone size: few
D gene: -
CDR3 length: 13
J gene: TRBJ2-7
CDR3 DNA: TGCAGTGCTAGATCAGGGGGGAAATACGAGCAGTACTTC
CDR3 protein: CSARSGGKYEQYF

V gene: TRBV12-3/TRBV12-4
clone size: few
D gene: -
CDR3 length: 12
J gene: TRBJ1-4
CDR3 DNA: TGTGCCAGCAGTTTAATGGAGGAAAAACTGTTTTTT
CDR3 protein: CASSLMEEKLFF

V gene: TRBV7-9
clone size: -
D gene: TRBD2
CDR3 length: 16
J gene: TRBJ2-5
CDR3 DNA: TGTGCCAGCAGCTCCGGACGAGCGGGAGGGCCGGAGACCCAGTACTTC
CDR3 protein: CASSSGRAGGPETQYF

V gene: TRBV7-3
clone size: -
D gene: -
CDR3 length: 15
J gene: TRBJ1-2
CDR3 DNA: TGTGCCAGCAGCCTGGTCGGGACCCTGAACTATGGCTACACCTTC
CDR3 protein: CASSLVGTLNYGYTF

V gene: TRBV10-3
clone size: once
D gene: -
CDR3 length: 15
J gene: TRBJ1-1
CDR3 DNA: TGTGCCAGCAGTTATGATGCACGGATGAACACTGAAGCTTTCTTT
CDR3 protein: CASSYDARMNTEAFF

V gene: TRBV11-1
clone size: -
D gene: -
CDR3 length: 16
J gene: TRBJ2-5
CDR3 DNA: TGTGCCAGCAGCTCAGTTAGGGGGAGGGATGGAGAGACCCAGTACTTC
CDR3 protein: CASSSVRGRDGETQYF